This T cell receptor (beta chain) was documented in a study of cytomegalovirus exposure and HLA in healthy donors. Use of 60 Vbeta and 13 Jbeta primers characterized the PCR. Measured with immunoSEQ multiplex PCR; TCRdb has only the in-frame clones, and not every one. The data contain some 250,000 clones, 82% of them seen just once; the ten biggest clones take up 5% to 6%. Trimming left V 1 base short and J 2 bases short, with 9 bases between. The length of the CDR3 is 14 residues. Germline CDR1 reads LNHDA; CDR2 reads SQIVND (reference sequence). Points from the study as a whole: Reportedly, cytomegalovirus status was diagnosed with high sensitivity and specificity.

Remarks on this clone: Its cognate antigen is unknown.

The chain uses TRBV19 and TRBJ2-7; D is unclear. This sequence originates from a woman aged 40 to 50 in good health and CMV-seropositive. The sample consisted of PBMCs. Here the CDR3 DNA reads TGTGCCAGTAGTATAGTGGCAGGAACCTACGAGCAGTACTTC. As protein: CASSIVAGTYEQYF.